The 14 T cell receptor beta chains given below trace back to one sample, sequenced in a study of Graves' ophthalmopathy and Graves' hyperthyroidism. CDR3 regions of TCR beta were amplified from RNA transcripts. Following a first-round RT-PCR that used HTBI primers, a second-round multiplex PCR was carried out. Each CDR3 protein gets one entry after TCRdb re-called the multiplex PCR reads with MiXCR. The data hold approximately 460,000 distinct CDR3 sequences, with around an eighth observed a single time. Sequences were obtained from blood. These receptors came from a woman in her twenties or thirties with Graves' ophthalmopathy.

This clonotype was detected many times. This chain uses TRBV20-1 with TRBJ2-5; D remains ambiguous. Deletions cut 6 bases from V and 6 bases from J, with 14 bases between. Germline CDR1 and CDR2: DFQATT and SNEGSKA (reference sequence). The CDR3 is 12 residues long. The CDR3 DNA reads TGCAGTGCATCGGCCCAGCGACAGACCCAGTACTTC. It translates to CSASAQRQTQYF.

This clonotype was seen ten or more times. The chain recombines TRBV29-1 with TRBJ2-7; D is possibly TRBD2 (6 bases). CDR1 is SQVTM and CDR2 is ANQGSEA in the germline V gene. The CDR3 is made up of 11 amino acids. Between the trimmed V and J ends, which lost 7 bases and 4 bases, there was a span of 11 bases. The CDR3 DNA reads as TGCAGCGCCGGAGGGAGGTACGAGCAGTACTTC. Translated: CSAGGRYEQYF.

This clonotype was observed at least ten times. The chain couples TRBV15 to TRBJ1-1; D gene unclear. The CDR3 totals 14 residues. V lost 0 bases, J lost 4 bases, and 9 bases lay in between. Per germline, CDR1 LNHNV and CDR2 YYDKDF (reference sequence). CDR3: CATSRDLGGTEAFF. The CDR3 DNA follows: TGTGCCACCAGCAGAGACCTCGGTGGCACTGAAGCTTTCTTT.

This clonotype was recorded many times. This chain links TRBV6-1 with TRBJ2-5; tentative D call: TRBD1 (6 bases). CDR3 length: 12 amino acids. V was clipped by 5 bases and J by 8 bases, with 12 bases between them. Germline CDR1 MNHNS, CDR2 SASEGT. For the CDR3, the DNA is TGTGCCAGCAGTCGCGAACAGGGAACCCAGTACTTC. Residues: CASSREQGTQYF.

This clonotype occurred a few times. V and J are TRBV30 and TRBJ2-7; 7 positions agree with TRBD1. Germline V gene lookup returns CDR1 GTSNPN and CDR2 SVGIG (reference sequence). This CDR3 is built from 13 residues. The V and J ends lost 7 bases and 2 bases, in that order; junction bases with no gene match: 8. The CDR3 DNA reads TGTGCCTCCACAGGGGCCTTACCCTACGAGCAGTACTTC. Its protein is CASTGALPYEQYF.

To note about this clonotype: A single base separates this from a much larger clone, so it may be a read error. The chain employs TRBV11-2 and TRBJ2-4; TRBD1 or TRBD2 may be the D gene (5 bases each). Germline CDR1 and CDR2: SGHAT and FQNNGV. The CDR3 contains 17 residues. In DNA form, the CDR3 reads TGTGCCAGCAGCCCACTCCTCAGGGTTCTAGCCAAAAACATTAAGTACTTC. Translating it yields CASSPLLRVLAKNIKYF. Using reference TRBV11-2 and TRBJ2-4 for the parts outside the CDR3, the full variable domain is EAGVAQSPRYKIIEKRQSVAFWCNPISGHATLYWYQQILGQGPKLLIQFQNNGVVDDSQLPKDRFSAERLKGVDSTLKIQPAKLEDSAVYLCASSPLLRVLAKNIKYFGAGTRLSVL.

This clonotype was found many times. The CDR3 spells CASSFRGLAGGSGELFF. As DNA, the CDR3 is TGTGCCAGCAGTTTTCGGGGACTAGCGGGGGGGAGTGGGGAGCTGTTTTTT. This chain uses TRBV12-3 or TRBV12-4 with TRBJ2-2; TRBD2 aligns across 16 bases. CDR3 length: 17 amino acids. V lost 3 bases to trimming and J lost 8 bases; unmatched junction nucleotides: 6.

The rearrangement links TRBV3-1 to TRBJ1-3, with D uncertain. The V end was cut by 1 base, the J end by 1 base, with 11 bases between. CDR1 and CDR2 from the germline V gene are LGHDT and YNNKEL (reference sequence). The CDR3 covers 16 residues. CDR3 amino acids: CASSQGPGGSGNTIYF. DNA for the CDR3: TGTGCCAGCAGCCAAGGCCCGGGAGGATCTGGAAACACCATATATTTT.

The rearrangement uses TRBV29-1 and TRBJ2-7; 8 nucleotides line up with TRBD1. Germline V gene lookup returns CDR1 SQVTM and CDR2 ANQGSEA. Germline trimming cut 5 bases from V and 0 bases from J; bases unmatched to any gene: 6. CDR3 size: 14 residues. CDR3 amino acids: CSVSDRDTSYEQYF. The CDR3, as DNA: TGCAGCGTTTCGGACAGGGACACCTCCTACGAGCAGTACTTC.

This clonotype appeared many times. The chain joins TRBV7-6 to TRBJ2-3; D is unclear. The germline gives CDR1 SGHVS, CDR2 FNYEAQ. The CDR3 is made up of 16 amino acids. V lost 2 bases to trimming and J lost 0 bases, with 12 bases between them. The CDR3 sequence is CASSLTEQLSTDTQYF. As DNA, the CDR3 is TGTGCCAGCAGCTTAACCGAACAGCTTAGCACAGATACGCAGTATTTT. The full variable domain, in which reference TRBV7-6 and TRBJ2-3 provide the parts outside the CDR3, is GAGVSQSPRYKVTKRGQDVALRCDPISGHVSLYWYRQALGQGPEFLTYFNYEAQQDKSGLPNDRFSAERPEGSISTLTIQRTEQRDSAMYRCASSLTEQLSTDTQYFGPGTRLTVL.

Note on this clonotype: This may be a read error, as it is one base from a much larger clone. CDR3 loop: CSTNKGRDRGSYEQYF. The CDR3 DNA reads as TGCAGTACTAATAAGGGCCGGGACAGGGGTTCCTACGAGCAGTACTTC. This sequence joins TRBV20-1 and TRBJ2-7; 10 nucleotides align to TRBD1. V gave up 8 bases and J gave up 1 base; unmatched junction bases: 14. The CDR3 totals 16 residues. Germline loops: CDR1 DFQATT, CDR2 SNEGSKA (reference sequence).

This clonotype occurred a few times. In nucleotides, the CDR3 is TGTGCCAGCACGCCGGAGTCCGGGGAGCTGTTTTTT. Its translation is CASTPESGELFF. This chain joins TRBV7-9 and TRBJ2-2; the D is unclear. The V end lost 7 bases, the J end lost 6 bases, and 9 bases lay between the germline ends. Germline CDR1 reads SEHNR; CDR2 reads FQNEAQ (reference sequence). This CDR3 is 12 amino acids long.

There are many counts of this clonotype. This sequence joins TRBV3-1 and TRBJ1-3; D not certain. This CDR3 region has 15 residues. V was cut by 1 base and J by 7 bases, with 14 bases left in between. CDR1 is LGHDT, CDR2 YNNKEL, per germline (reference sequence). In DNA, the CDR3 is TGTGCCAGCAGCCAAGGGCCGCTCGCGGGGAACACCATATATTTT. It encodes CASSQGPLAGNTIYF.

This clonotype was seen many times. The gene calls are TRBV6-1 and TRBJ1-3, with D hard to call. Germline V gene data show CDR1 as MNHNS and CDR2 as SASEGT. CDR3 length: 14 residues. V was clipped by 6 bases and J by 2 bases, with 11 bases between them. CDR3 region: CASRKMGTGNTIYF. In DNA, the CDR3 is TGTGCCAGCAGGAAAATGGGGACTGGAAACACCATATATTTT.